What follows are 2 T cell receptor beta chains derived from one specimen sequenced in a study of T cells in Graves' hyperthyroidism and ophthalmopathy. Amplified regions were TCR beta CDR3 sequences from RNA transcripts. TCR CDR3 underwent first-round RT-PCR with the HTBI primer set. A single record per CDR3 protein comes from TCRdb applying MiXCR to the multiplex PCR reads. The sample comprises about 380,000 distinct CDR3 sequences, about 18% of which are singletons, and about 38% rests with the top ten. The sample taken for sequencing was blood. The receptors stem from a man younger than 30 with Graves' ophthalmopathy.

This clonotype was seen at least ten times. V and J are TRBV3-1 and TRBJ1-5; perhaps TRBD1 as D (5 bases). This CDR3 region has 15 residues. V was shortened by 1 base and J by 6 bases, with 13 bases between the two germline ends. Germline V gene sequence: CDR1 LGHDT, CDR2 YNNKEL (reference sequence). CDR3 sequence (DNA): TGTGCCAGCAGCCAAGCTTCAGGGTCTGCTCAGCCCCAGCATTTT. This codes for CASSQASGSAQPQHF.

This clonotype has a single count. Mismatch with germline at one junction end may stem from a read error. The rearrangement links TRBV20-1 to TRBJ1-2; 8 positions agree with TRBD1. Germline V gene lookup returns CDR1 DFQATT and CDR2 SNEGSKA (reference sequence). This CDR3 has 17 amino acids. The DNA for the CDR3 is TGCAGTACTAGAGGTACCGGGACAGGCCGACCTAACTATTGCTACACCTTC. Amino acid sequence: CSTRGTGTGRPNYCYTF.